This T cell receptor beta chain was sequenced for a study of response to subunit inactivated influenza vaccine. The CDR3 spans 12 residues. Germline CDR1 is MNHEY and CDR2 is SMNVEV (reference sequence). The germline V and J ends were trimmed by 7 bases and 7 bases, with 14 bases remaining between them. Study findings and constraints: Only a handful of new T cells, the authors suggested, are recruited with each seasonal influenza vaccination.

This clonotype came up a few times. Its antigen is still unknown. One entry per CDR3 protein results from TCRdb running MiXCR on the RT-PCR reads. The sample lists hundreds of thousands of distinct CDR3 sequences, less than 20% occurring once. The sequence came from a man aged 50-59 years who received an inactivated influenza vaccine. V gene TRBV27 combines with J gene TRBJ2-7; D is unclear. Specimen: PBMCs from blood, collected around 5 days after vaccination. CDR3 region: CASTSSVKEQYF. DNA for the CDR3: TGTGCCAGCACTTCCTCCGTTAAAGAGCAGTACTTC.